Sequencing of this T cell receptor (beta chain) was carried out in a study of sequential checkpoint blockade in melanoma (dated by TCRdb to the late 2010s). Regarding the study in general: Patients were randomized 1:1 to first-line nivolumab followed by ipilimumab (arm A) or ipilimumab followed by nivolumab (arm B). Maintenance nivolumab came after both trial sequences. Paper-wide results and their limitations: The model for predicting response that combines TCR metrics with mutation burden needs to be validated in larger, independent patient cohorts.

The treatment or condition label on this specimen signifies: randomized to nivolumab then ipilimumab (arm A) or the reverse (arm B). No trial patient had received prior DNA-damaging chemotherapy. A FACS Aria II flow cytometer was used to sort live CD3+CD8+ cells that were negative for CD19 and CD56 from thawed PBMCs. Samples came from patients with melanoma in CheckMate 064, a randomized, open-label phase II trial of sequential checkpoint blockade. Peripheral blood mononuclear cells were collected by leukapheresis, purified with Ficoll-Paque, and frozen in human serum with roughly 10% DMSO. Immediately after sorting, the purity of the sorted blood CD3+CD8+ cells was confirmed to be >98%, and DNA was then extracted. CDR3 length: 15 amino acids, cysteine to phenylalanine. Only the CDR3 DNA is retained, 45 bases long and in frame from the first base. Germline trimming: 5 bases from V, 2 bases from J; junction bases outside gene matches: 6. Via the germline V gene, CDR1 is SGHVS and CDR2 FNYEAQ.

This clone came up once. Its antigen is currently not known. Base qualities are missing; no much larger clone stands one base away. TCRbeta CDR3 regions were immunosequenced from genomic DNA with the immunoSEQ Assay. Genomic DNA was amplified by bias-controlled multiplex PCR before high-throughput sequencing. The original pipeline was this. To quantify the absolute abundance of each unique TCRbeta CDR3 region, the sequences were collapsed and filtered. Clonality, defined as 1 minus Pielou's evenness, was calculated using only productive rearrangements. Clones with significantly greater frequencies in on-treatment versus baseline samples were identified using a previously published method. The table was pulled from immuneACCESS by TCRdb, which kept in-frame rearrangements only. Such tables lose some clones; where checked, under half of the loss comes from unresolved V genes, and the rest has no known cause. That table gives V, J and clone size, and the DNA gave D and trimming. Present in this sample are 25,000 to 30,000 clones, roughly 80% of which were seen just once. Of the sample, roughly 15% is held by the ten largest clones.

The sequence came from a human donor with melanoma. The sequence joins TRBV7-6 to TRBJ2-5, with TRBD2 matching 9 junction bases. The material was CD8+ T cells sorted from blood (inferred from file names), obtained from a patient given nivolumab and ipilimumab in sequence. The DNA sequence follows: TGTGCCAGCAGCCCCGGACTAGCGAAACAAGAGACCCAGTACTTC. It encodes CASSPGLAKQETQYF. Extended through the reference TRBV7-6 and TRBJ2-5 proteins, this CDR3 yields the full variable domain: GAGVSQSPRYKVTKRGQDVALRCDPISGHVSLYWYRQALGQGPEFLTYFNYEAQQDKSGLPNDRFSAERPEGSISTLTIQRTEQRDSAMYRCASSPGLAKQETQYFGPGTRLLVL.